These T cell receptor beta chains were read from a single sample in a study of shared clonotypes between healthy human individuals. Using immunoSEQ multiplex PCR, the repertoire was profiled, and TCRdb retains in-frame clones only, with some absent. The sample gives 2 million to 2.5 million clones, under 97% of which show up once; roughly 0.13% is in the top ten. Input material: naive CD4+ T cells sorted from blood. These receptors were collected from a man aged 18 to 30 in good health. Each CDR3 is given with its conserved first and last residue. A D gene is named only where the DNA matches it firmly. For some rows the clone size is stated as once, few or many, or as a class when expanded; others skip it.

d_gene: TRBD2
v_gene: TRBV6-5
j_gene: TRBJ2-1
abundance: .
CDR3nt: TGTGCCAGCAGAACTACTAGCGGACCCTACAATGAGCAGTTCTTC
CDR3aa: CASRTTSGPYNEQFF

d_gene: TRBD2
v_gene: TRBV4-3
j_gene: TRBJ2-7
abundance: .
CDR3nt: TGCGCCAGCAGCCAAGAGGCGGTAGCGGGAGCGTACGAGCAGTACTTC
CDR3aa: CASSQEAVAGAYEQYF

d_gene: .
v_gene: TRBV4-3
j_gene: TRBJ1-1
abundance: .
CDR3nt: TGCGCCAGCAGCCAAGAGTGGGGAACTGAAGCTTTCTTT
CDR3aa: CASSQEWGTEAFF

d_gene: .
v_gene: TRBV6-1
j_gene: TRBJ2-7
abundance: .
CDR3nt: TGTGCCAGCAGTAACAGGAGATTTACCTACGAGCAGTACTTC
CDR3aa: CASSNRRFTYEQYF

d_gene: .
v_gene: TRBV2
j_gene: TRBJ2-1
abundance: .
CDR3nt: TGTGCCAGCAGTCAGGGCCCGAATGAGCAGTTCTTC
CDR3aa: CASSQGPNEQFF

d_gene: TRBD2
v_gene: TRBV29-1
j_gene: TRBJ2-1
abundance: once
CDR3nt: TGCAGCGGGGGACTAGCGGGGTCCAGCTCCTACAATGAGCAGTTCTTC
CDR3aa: CSGGLAGSSSYNEQFF

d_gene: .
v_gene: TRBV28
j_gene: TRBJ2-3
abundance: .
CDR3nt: TGTGCCAGCAGTCCATACGGGCCGGCAAGAACCAACGATGCGCAGTATTTT
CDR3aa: CASSPYGPARTNDAQYF

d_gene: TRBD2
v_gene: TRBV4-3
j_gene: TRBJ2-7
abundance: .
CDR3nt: TGCGCCAGCAGCCAAGTCCGATTTCTAGCGGGAGTCGGGGAGCAGTACTTC
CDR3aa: CASSQVRFLAGVGEQYF

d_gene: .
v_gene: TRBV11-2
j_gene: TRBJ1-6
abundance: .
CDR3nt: TGTGCCAGCAGCTTAATCGTTAATAATTCACCCCTCCACTTT
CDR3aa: CASSLIVNNSPLHF

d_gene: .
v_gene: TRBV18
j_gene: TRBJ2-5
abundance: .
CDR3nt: TGTGCCAGCTCCTGGGCCGAAGGACGGGAGACCCAGTACTTC
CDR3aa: CASSWAEGRETQYF

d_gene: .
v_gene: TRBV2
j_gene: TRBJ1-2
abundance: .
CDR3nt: TGTGCCAGCAGTGCGGAACAGGGAGCGCGTGGCTACACCTTC
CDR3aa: CASSAEQGARGYTF

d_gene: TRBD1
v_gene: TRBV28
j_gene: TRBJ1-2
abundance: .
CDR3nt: TGTGCCACAATGGACAGGGGGAGACGGTATGGCTACACCTTC
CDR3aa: CATMDRGRRYGYTF

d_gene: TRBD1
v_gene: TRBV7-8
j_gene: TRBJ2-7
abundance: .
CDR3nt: TGTGCCAGCAGCTTAGAGGATCGGTATAGGGGGCCATACGAGCAGTACTTC
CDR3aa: CASSLEDRYRGPYEQYF

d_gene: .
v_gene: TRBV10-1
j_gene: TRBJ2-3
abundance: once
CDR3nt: TGCGCCAGCCAGGATACGGGGAAGGATACGCAGTATTTT
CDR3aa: CASQDTGKDTQYF

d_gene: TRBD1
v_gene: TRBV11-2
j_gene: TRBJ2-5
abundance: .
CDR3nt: TGTGCCAGCAGCGCCCGGGACAGGGCCTATGAGACCCAGTACTTC
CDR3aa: CASSARDRAYETQYF

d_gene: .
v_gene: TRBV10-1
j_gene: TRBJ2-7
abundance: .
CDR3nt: TGCGCCAGCAGTGAGGTAAAGTTTCCCAGTCCCCGCGAGCAGTACTTC
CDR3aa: CASSEVKFPSPREQYF

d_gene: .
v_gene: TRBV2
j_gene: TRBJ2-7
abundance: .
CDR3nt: TGTGCCAGCAGTAGGTTAGGGGGGCAGTACTTC
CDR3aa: CASSRLGGQYF

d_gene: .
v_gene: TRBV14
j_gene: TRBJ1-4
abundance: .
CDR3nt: TGTGCCAGCAGCCAAGTCGGGGGGACTAATGAAAAACTGTTTTTT
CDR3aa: CASSQVGGTNEKLFF

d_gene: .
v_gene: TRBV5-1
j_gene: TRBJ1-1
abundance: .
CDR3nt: TGCGCCAGCAGCTTGCGGTTCATGAACACTGAAGCTTTCTTT
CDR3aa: CASSLRFMNTEAFF

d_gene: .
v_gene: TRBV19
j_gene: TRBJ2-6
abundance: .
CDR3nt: TGTGCCAGTAGTAGGCGGACGGTCCTAGGGGAGGCTGGGGCCAACGTCCTGACTTTC
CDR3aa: CASSRRTVLGEAGANVLTF

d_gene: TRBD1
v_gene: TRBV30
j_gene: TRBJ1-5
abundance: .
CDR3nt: TGTGCCTGGAGGCGCGGACAGGGGGCGAGCGTTGGCAATCAGCCCCAGCATTTT
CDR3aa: CAWRRGQGASVGNQPQHF

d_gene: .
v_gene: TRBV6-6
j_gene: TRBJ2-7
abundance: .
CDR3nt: TGTGCCAGCAGTTCCTCCGGGGCTAGCTCCTACGAGCAGTACTTC
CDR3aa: CASSSSGASSYEQYF

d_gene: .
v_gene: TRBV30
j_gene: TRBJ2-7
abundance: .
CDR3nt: TGTGCCTGGAGTGTACAGGGCCACGAGCAGTACTTC
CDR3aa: CAWSVQGHEQYF

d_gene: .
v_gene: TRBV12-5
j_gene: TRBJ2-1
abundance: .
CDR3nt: TGTGCTAGTGGTTTGGGTCCGGGTGAGCAGTTCTTC
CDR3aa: CASGLGPGEQFF

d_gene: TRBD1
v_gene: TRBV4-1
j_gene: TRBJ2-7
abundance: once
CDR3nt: TGCGCCAGCAGCCATCCCGGGACAGGAGCTTACGAGCAGTACTTC
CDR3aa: CASSHPGTGAYEQYF

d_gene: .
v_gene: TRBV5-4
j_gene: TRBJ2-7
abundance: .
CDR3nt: TGTGCCAGCAGCTTGGGCGGGGTCTACGAGCAGTACTTC
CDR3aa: CASSLGGVYEQYF

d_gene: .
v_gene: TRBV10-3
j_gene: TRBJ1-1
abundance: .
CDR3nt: TGTGCCACCGAGAGCTACTTGAACACTGAAGCTTTCTTT
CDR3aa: CATESYLNTEAFF

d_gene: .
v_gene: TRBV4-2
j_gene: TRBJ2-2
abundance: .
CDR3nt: TGTGCCAGCAGCCAGGGGGACTCCGCAAACACCGGGGAGCTGTTTTTT
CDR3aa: CASSQGDSANTGELFF

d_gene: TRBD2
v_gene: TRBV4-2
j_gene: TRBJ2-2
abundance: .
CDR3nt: TGTGCCAGCAGCCAAGGGGCAGCGGGAGGCCTGGAGCTGTTTTTT
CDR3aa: CASSQGAAGGLELFF

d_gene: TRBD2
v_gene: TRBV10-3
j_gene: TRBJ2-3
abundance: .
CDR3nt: TGTGCAATAAAGGGGACTAGCGGGCCTGCAGATACGCAGTATTTT
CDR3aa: CAIKGTSGPADTQYF

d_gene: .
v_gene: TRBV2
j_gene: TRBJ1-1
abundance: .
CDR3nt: TGTGCCAGCAGTGAAGCCGGACGGGGGAGGACGGACACTGAAGCTTTCTTT
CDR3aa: CASSEAGRGRTDTEAFF

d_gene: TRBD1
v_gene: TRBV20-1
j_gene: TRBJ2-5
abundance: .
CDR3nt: TGCAGTGCTAGTCCAGGGGGGACCCAGTACTTC
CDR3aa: CSASPGGTQYF

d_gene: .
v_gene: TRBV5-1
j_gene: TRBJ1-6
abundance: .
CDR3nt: TGCGCCAGCAGCTTGGGACGGGGTGAGTCACCCCTCCACTTT
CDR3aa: CASSLGRGESPLHF

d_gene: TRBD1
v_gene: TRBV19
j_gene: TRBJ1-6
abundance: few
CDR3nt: TGTGCCAGTAGTTTCGGACAGGGGAATTCACCCCTCCACTTT
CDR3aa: CASSFGQGNSPLHF

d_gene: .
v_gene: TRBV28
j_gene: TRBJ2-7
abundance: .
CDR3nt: TGTGCCAGCGATAAAAGGGTGGAGAAGGGCTACGAGCAGTACTTC
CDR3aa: CASDKRVEKGYEQYF

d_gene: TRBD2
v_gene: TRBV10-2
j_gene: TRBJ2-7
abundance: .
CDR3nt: TGCGCCAGCACTGGGACTAGCGGGGGCTACGAGCAGTACTTC
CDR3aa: CASTGTSGGYEQYF

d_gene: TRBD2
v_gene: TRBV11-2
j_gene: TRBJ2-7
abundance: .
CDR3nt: TGTGCCAGCAGCTTAGATCGGACGACCGGGGGGGCATTTCGGCAGTACTTC
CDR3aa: CASSLDRTTGGAFRQYF

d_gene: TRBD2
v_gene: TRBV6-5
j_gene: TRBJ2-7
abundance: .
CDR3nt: TGTGCCAGCAGTTACTCGGGACTAGCGGGGGACGAGCAGTACTTC
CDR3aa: CASSYSGLAGDEQYF

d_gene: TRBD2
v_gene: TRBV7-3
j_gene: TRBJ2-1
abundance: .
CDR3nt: TGTGCCAGCAGCTTTCGCGGGGGGGCCCCTAATGAGCAGTTCTTC
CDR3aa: CASSFRGGAPNEQFF

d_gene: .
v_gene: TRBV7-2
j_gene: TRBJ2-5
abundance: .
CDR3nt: TGTGCCAGCAGCCGTTATCAGGCCACGGAGACCCAGTACTTC
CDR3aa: CASSRYQATETQYF

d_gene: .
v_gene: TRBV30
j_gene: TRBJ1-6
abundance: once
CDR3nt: TGTGCCTGGAACCTGAATTCACCCCTCCACTTT
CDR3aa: CAWNLNSPLHF